This T cell receptor (beta chain) was captured in a study of T cells in Graves' hyperthyroidism and ophthalmopathy. CDR1 is SGHVS, CDR2 FQNEAQ, per germline. Trimming took 3 bases from V and 2 from J; bases not matched to a gene: 11. The CDR3 has 18 residues. This clonotype was counted only a few times. Researchers took RNA transcripts and amplified the TCR beta CDR3 regions from them. TCR CDR3 regions were first amplified by RT-PCR with HTBI primers. TCRdb analysed the multiplex PCR reads with MiXCR anew, one entry per CDR3 protein. The profile covers around 390,000 distinct CDR3 sequences, with about 14% appearing a single time and 15% to 20% taken by the ten largest.

The sample was blood. The chain has TRBV7-8 and TRBJ1-4, with 8 bases lining up with TRBD1. This sequence was found in a woman aged 25 to 45 with Graves' ophthalmopathy. The CDR3 sequence is CASSFLISRGLTNEKLFF. The CDR3 nucleotides read TGTGCCAGCAGCTTTCTTATCAGCAGGGGGCTGACTAATGAAAAACTGTTTTTT.